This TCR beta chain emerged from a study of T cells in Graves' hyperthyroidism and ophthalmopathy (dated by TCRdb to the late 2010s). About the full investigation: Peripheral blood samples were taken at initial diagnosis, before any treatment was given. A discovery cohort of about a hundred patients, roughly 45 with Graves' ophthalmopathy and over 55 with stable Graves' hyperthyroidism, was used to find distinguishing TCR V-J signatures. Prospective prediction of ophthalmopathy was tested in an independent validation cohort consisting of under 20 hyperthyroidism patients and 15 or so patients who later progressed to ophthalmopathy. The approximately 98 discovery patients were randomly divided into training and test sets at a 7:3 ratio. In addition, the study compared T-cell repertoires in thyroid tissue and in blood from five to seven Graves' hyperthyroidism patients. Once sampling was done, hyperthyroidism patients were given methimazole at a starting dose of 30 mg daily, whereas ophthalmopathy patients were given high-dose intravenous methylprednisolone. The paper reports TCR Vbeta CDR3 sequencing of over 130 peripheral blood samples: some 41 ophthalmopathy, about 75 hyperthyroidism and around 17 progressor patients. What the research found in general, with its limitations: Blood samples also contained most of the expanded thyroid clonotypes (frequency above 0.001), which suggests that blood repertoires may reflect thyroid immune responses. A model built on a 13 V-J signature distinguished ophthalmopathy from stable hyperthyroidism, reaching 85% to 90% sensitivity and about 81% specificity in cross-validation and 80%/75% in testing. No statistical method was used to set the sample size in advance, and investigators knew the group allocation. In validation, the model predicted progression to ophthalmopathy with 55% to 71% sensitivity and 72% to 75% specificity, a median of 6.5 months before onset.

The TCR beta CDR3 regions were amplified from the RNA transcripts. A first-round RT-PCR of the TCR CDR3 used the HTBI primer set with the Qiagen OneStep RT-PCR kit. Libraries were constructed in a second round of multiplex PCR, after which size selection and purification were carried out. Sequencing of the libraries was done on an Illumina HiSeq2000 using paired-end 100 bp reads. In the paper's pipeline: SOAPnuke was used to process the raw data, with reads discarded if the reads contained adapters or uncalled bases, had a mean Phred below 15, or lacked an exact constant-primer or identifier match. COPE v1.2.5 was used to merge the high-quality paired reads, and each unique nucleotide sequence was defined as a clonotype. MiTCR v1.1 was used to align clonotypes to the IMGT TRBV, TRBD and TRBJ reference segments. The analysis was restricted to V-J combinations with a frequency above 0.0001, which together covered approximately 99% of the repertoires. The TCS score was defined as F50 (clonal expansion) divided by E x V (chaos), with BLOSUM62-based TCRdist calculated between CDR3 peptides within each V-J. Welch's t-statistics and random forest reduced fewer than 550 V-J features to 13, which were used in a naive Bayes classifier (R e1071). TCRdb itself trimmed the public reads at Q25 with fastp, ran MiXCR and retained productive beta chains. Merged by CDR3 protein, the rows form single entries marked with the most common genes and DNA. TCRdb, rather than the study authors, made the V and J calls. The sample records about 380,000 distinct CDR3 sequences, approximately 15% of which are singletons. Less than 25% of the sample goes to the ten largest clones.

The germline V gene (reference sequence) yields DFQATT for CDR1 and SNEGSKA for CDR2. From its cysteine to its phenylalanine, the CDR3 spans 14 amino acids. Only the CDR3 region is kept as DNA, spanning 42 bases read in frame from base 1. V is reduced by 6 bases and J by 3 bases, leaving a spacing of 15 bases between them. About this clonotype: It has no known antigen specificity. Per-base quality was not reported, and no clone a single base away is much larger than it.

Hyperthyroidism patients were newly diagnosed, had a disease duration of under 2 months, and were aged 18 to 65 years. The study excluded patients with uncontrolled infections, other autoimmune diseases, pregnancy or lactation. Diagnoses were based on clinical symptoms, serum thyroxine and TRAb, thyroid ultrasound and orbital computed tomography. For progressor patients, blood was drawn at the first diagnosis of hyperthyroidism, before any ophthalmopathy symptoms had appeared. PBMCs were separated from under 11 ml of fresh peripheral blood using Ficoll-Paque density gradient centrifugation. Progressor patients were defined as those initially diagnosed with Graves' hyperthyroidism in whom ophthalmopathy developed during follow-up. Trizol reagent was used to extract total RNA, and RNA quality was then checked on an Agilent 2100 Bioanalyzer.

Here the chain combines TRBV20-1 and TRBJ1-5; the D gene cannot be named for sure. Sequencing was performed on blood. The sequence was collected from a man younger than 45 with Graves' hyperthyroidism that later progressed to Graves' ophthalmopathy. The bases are TGCAGTGCAAATGGCGGCACCAACAATCAGCCCCAGCATTTT. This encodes CSANGGTNNQPQHF.